This T cell receptor (beta chain) was captured by sequencing in a study of vaccination and CD4 T cells after COVID-19. The wider study: The study collected post-vaccine samples a median around 72 days after dose two, with a range of 14 to 241. Overall study results and limits: Recorded median SARS-CoV-2-reactive clonotype numbers increased from about 20 to 38 without reaching significance.

CDR1 is DFQATT, CDR2 SNEGSKA, per germline (reference sequence). V was clipped by 4 bases and J by 6 bases; unmatched bases: 7. The CDR3 is 15 amino acids. Indicated treatment: roughly 10-day PBMC culture with coronavirus spike peptide pools or control peptides (ViraFEST assay). Following expansion of antigen-specific T cells with peptide pools, ViraFEST then sequenced TCRs. The Oncomine TCR Beta short-read assay sequenced DNA from cultured CD4+ T cells. Via MiXCR, TCRdb re-called the PCR reads, giving one row per CDR3 protein. Here the sample spans 20,000 to 25,000 distinct CDR3 sequences, approximately 65% being singletons. A remark on this clonotype: Its antigen is not known.

The TCR originated in a human donor who received a COVID-19 vaccine. The chain uses TRBV20-1 and TRBJ2-1; 12 bases fit TRBD2. Specimen: CD4+ T cells from blood, cultured in vitro, collected before SARS-CoV-2 vaccination. For the CDR3, the DNA is TGCAGTGCTACTCCACTAGCGGGGGGACCCAATGAGCAGTTCTTC. It translates to CSATPLAGGPNEQFF.